In this sample, the clone carrying this T cell receptor beta chain turned up many times. Its antigen is not known. Germline V gene sequence: CDR1 SGHTS, CDR2 YDEGEE. This CDR3 region has 13 residues. Trimming stripped 2 bases from V and 7 bases from J, with 10 bases between. This sample is part of a study of CD8+CD57+ T cells in acquired aplastic anemia. As for the study in general: The DNA of sorted CD4+ and CD8+ cells averaged 3.2 ug.

Findings and caveats of the study: Patients and controls turned out to have twenty-nine CD8+ CDR3 sequences in common.

Genomic DNA, serving as template, underwent TCR beta VDJ and CDR3 profiling. Via MiXCR, TCRdb re-called the reads, giving one row per CDR3 protein. The top ten hold approximately 2.9% of the sample, which has about 160,000 distinct CDR3 sequences, around 48% seen once. Patients chosen for sequencing had shown CD8+CD57+ cell expansion by flow cytometry. All patients had severe acquired aplastic anemia. All patients were therapy-naive when blood was sampled. The specimen was sorted CD4+, CD8+, or CD8+CD57+ T cells (not recorded which) from PBMCs. The sequence was obtained from a human donor with aplastic anemia. V is TRBV5-8 and J is TRBJ1-3, with D hard to call. CDR3 nucleotide sequence: TGTGCCAGCAGCTTTGCGGATGTGAACACCATATATTTT. It is translated as CASSFADVNTIYF. The variable domain in full, with the rest retrieved from reference TRBV5-8 and TRBJ1-3, is EAGVTQSPTHLIKTRGQQATLRCSPISGHTSVYWYQQALGLGLQFLLWYDEGEERNRGNFPPRFSGRQFPNYSSELNVNALELEDSALYLCASSFADVNTIYFGEGSWLTVV.